Below are 9 T cell receptor beta chains sequenced from a single sample in a study of T-cell reconstitution after alpha-beta-depleted transplantation in children. For TCRbeta, the library was prepared with unique molecular identifiers. TCRdb passed the PCR reads through MiXCR, listing each CDR3 protein once. The table has around 410,000 distinct CDR3 sequences, roughly a tenth seen once. Here the sequenced sample was PBMCs from the stem cell graft donor, taken from the stem cell graft. Receptor source: a human donor who donated a stem cell graft to a child with acute myeloid leukemia.

Only a few counts were recorded for this clonotype. The chain uses TRBV7-6 and TRBJ2-1; 10 positions match TRBD2. This CDR3 is built from 18 residues. CDR1 is SGHVS and CDR2 is FNYEAQ in the germline V gene. V lost 5 bases to trimming and J lost 5 bases; unmatched junction nucleotides: 15. The CDR3: CASSTKVSGRSLDNEQFF. In nucleotides, the CDR3 is TGTGCCAGCAGCACGAAAGTTAGCGGGAGGAGCCTGGACAATGAGCAGTTCTTC.

This rearrangement joins TRBV10-3 to TRBJ2-5, with 8 bases matching TRBD1. This CDR3 has 15 amino acids. V shed 2 bases and J 2 bases; nucleotides not matched to a gene: 4. CDR1 and CDR2 from the germline V gene are ENHRY and SYGVKD. CDR3 DNA sequence: TGTGCCATCAGTGAGCGACGGACAGGGCAAGAGACCCAGTACTTC. It translates to CAISERRTGQETQYF.

This clonotype was seen a handful of times. J is TRBJ1-4 and V is TRBV30; D gene unclear. Germline CDR1 is GTSNPN and CDR2 is SVGIG (reference sequence). V lost 2 bases to trimming and J lost 8 bases, with 9 bases between them. The CDR3 loop spans 12 amino acids. The CDR3 protein is CAWSTLREKLFF. In DNA, the CDR3 is TGTGCCTGGAGTACTCTCCGGGAAAAACTGTTTTTT.

This clonotype was recorded at least ten times. The chain carries TRBV5-1 and TRBJ2-5; no clear D gene. The CDR3 has 11 residues. The germline V gene has CDR1 SGHRS and CDR2 YFSETQ. V lost 2 bases and J lost 6, with 5 bases in between. The chain's CDR3 is CASSFDKTQYF. Here the CDR3 DNA reads TGCGCCAGCAGCTTTGATAAGACCCAGTACTTC.

Only a few counts were recorded for this clonotype. This may come from a read error, since a much larger clone is one base off. This rearrangement joins TRBV12-3 or TRBV12-4 to TRBJ2-1; D unclear. The CDR3 has 11 residues. With 7 bases removed from V and 0 bases from J, the gap between germline ends came to 1 base. CDR3 sequence (DNA): TGTGCCAGCAACTCCTACAATGAGCAGTTCTTC. It is translated as CASNSYNEQFF.

The chain links TRBV27 to TRBJ2-1; 16 bases agree with TRBD2. The CDR3 contains 16 residues. Germline V gene data show CDR1 as MNHEY and CDR2 as SMNVEV (reference sequence). After removal of 3 bases from V and 8 bases from J, the junction contained 4 bases not matched to a gene. CDR3: CASSFGTSGREDEQFF. The DNA for the CDR3 is TGTGCCAGCAGTTTTGGGACTAGCGGGAGGGAGGATGAGCAGTTCTTC.

The chain is built from TRBV3-1 and TRBJ2-7, with 9 nucleotides matching TRBD2. Trimming removed 4 bases from V and 4 bases from J; junction bases left unmatched: 8. The CDR3 covers 15 residues. Germline-derived CDR1 and CDR2 are LGHDT and YNNKEL (reference sequence). The CDR3 loop is CASSPAGGGAYEQYV. CDR3 nucleotide sequence: TGTGCCAGCAGCCCGGCGGGCGGGGGGGCTTACGAGCAGTACGTC.

The table lists this clonotype with a few counts. The rearrangement joins TRBV5-6 to TRBJ1-2; D not certain. Germline V CDR1 and CDR2: SGHDT, YYEEEE. The V end lost 1 base, the J end lost 8 bases, and 12 bases lay between the germline ends. CDR3 size: 13 residues. In DNA, the CDR3 is TGTGCCAGCAGCTTGAGCGGACTCGGGGGCTACACCTTC. This codes for CASSLSGLGGYTF.

This clonotype was picked up a small number of times. This sequence joins TRBV5-1 and TRBJ2-5; 16 bases are shared with TRBD2. CDR3 length: 14 amino acids. From germline, CDR1 is SGHRS and CDR2 YFSETQ. The trim removed 7 bases at V and 9 bases at J, leaving 6 bases unmatched. The CDR3 here is CASRWGLAGGSQYF. CDR3 nucleotide sequence: TGCGCCAGCCGCTGGGGACTAGCGGGGGGGTCCCAGTACTTC.